This T cell receptor beta chain stems from a study of shared clonotypes between healthy human individuals (TCRdb year 2020). General notes on the study: The cohort comprised two women and three men aged 18 to 49 years. For each donor, three plates each were used for CD4 naive and CD4 memory, two plates were used for CD8 naive, and one plate was used for CD8 memory. To estimate repertoire size and how much clonotype sharing occurs between individuals, the study deeply sequenced the blood TCR repertoires of five or six healthy adults. To increase sequencing depth and limit assay-specific biases, TCR repertoire library preparation and sequencing were carried out by different laboratories using diverse techniques. Per donor, leukapheresis produced somewhere between about 0.9 and 10 billion PBMCs. Study-level results and caveats: The small number of donors limited the genetic and exposure-history diversity represented. Sampling was restricted to blood, and TCR repertoires in tissues likely differ from the TCR repertoires found in blood. Naive subsets generally had larger estimated clonotype richness than memory subsets. Compared with non-shared clonotypes, the clonotypes found in all four sorted-subset donors had higher generation probabilities. When several donors were compared, the shared fraction of clonotypes was roughly 4.8% for naive CD4, around 4% for naive CD8, 2.3% for memory CD4, and roughly 0.4% for memory CD8. Based on pairwise subsampling, the degree of clonotype sharing among donors was expected to be affected by sequencing depth. Even with the large sequencing depth, rarefaction of the sorted-subset datasets indicated that sequencing was incomplete.

Using the deep immunoSEQ assay, multiplex PCR amplified TCR CDR3 regions from genomic DNA. Genomic DNA extracted from each cell subset was distributed evenly over all wells of several immunoSEQ 96-well plates, and each plate served as one replicate. For sorted subsets, about 200 ng genomic DNA, equal to 25,000 to 35,000 T cell genomes, was loaded into each replicate PCR. Purified libraries were measured with a Qubit 3.0 fluorometer, size-checked on a Bioanalyzer 2100, and measured again with the KAPA Library Quantification kit. A separate single-read 150-cycle Illumina NextSeq 550 flow cell was used to sequence each immunoSEQ 96-well plate. The study's own analysis went as follows. Because the immunoSEQ output included only junctional sequences and no quality scores, the filtering could not be the same as the filtering used for full-length reads. Sequences were annotated with PyIR, a Python wrapper for IgBLAST v1.9, using IMGT germline references to assign V/J genes and CDR3. Reads were removed for weak V/J assignments (E-value above 1e-6), missing CDR3, stop codons, out-of-frame junctions, or ambiguous translated residues. V3J clonotypes were defined by identical inferred V gene, J gene, and CDR3 amino acid sequence. Percentage overlap between repertoires was calculated by dividing the number of shared unique clonotypes by the size of the smaller repertoire. RTK rarefaction, the Chao1 estimator, and Recon v2.1 estimates of unobserved clonotypes were used to assess repertoire richness. For all TCRbeta clonotypes obtained by the gDNA method from a few donors, generation probabilities were computed with OLGA. Sourced from immuneACCESS, this table was stored by TCRdb with only in-frame sequences that have V and J called. A share of the clones is absent; for the studies checked, an unresolved V gene accounts for under half, and the remainder has no known explanation. The V and J calls and the clone size are those of that table, but D and trimming were determined from the DNA. The sample records about 2.3 million clones, under 95% of which are singletons. The ten largest clones take up 0.37% of the sample.

Trimming costs V 3 bases and J 4 bases, and their ends lie 9 bases apart. For CDR1 and CDR2, the germline V gene lists KGHSH and LQKENI. The CDR3 starts with the cysteine, ends with the phenylalanine, and has 14 residues. The entry retains the CDR3 DNA only, 42 bases that are in frame from base 1. A remark on this clone: The specificity of this receptor is unknown. No clone much larger than this one lies a single base away; base qualities are absent.

The donors were healthy, HIV-negative adults who had no recently reported acute infections or vaccinations. Every donor was a Caucasian adult residing in Nashville, Tennessee, USA. CD4+ T cells were enriched by magnetic negative selection, after which naive cells were positively selected on CD45RA and the negative fraction was taken as the memory subset. Blood was collected by leukapheresis, and PBMCs were isolated by Ficoll-Histopaque density gradient centrifugation and then cryopreserved in liquid nitrogen vapor phase. Purity and quantity of every magnetically sorted T cell population were checked by analytical flow cytometry. Each sorted fraction had its genomic DNA isolated and then quantified by UV absorbance on a Nanodrop 2000c.

The chain couples TRBV18 to TRBJ1-4, with a weak D call of TRBD1 (5 bases match). This receptor was obtained from a man aged 18 to 29 in good health. Some clones in this sample may be carry-over from other donors' samples. Sequenced input: naive CD4+ T cells from PBMCs. The cell subset or site label on this specimen signifies: CD45RA+ positively selected. The DNA reads TGTGCCAGCTCACCTTGGCAGGGTAATGAAAAACTGTTTTTT. This encodes CASSPWQGNEKLFF.